Listed here are 5 T cell receptor beta chains from one sample, sequenced in a study of blood T cell repertoires in COVID-19. Repertoires were generated with immunoSEQ multiplex PCR, while TCRdb's copy carries only in-frame clones and drops some. The profile shows more than 150,000 clones, around four fifths of them singletons. The sample consisted of peripheral blood. The receptors originated from a woman aged 30 to 39 with acute or convalescent COVID-19.

Turning to this clone: Other DNA sequences from this sample encode an identical CDR3 as well. This chain connects TRBV28 to TRBJ1-6; D is undetermined. This CDR3 is 14 amino acids long. The V end was cut by 2 bases, the J end by 6 bases, with 8 bases between. CDR1 is MDHEN, CDR2 SYDVKM, per germline. The CDR3 sequence: CASSLGGINSPLHF. CDR3 DNA: TGTGCCAGCAGTTTAGGAGGAATTAATTCACCCCTCCACTTT. The full variable domain, in which reference TRBV28 and TRBJ1-6 provide the parts outside the CDR3, is DVKVTQSSRYLVKRTGEKVFLECVQDMDHENMFWYRQDPGLGLRLIYFSYDVKMKEKGDIPEGYSVSREKKERFSLILESASTNQTSMYLCASSLGGINSPLHFGNGTRLTVT.

The chain combines TRBV2 with TRBJ1-2, with TRBD1 as a possible D gene (6 bases). The CDR3 loop spans 14 amino acids. V was shortened by 3 bases and J by 8 bases, with 16 bases between the two germline ends. Germline lookup yields CDR1 SNHLY and CDR2 FYNNEI. CDR3 nucleotides: TGTGCCAGCAGTGAGGTCAGGGGAGTACGGGGCTACACCTTC. This codes for CASSEVRGVRGYTF. Full variable domain (outside the CDR3, taken from reference TRBV2 and TRBJ1-2): EPEVTQTPSHQVTQMGQEVILRCVPISNHLYFYWYRQILGQKVEFLVSFYNNEISEKSEIFDDQFSVERPDGSNFTLKIRSTKLEDSAMYFCASSEVRGVRGYTFGSGTRLTVV.

The chain couples TRBV19 to TRBJ1-1; no firm D call. CDR1 and CDR2 from the germline V gene are LNHDA and SQIVND (reference sequence). The CDR3 consists of 15 residues. V was cut by 8 bases and J by 8 bases, with 24 bases left in between. The CDR3 DNA reads TGTGCCAGTTCCCCCACCTCGGGGAGTACAAGGGAAGCTTTCTTT. Translating gives CASSPTSGSTREAFF. Complete variable domain (other parts from reference TRBV19 and TRBJ1-1): DGGITQSPKYLFRKEGQNVTLSCEQNLNHDAMYWYRQDPGQGLRLIYYSQIVNDFQKGDIAEGYSVSREKKESFPLTVTSAQKNPTAFYLCASSPTSGSTREAFFGQGTRLTVV.

This chain joins TRBV4-2 and TRBJ1-6, with TRBD1 identical over 7 bases. This CDR3 is built from 14 residues. Looked up from germline, CDR1 is LGHNA and CDR2 is YNFKEQ. V trimming: 6 bases; J trimming: 4 bases; junction bases outside the gene matches: 3. CDR3 sequence: CASRLGQYNSPLHF. DNA of the CDR3: TGTGCCAGCAGACTGGGACAGTATAATTCACCCCTCCACTTT.

This chain connects TRBV3-1 (or the pseudogene TRBV3-2) to TRBJ2-5; 7 bases fit TRBD1. CDR1 is LGHDT, CDR2 YNNKEL, per germline (reference sequence). Trimming removed 0 bases from V and 5 bases from J; junction bases left unmatched: 12. The CDR3 consists of 17 residues. The CDR3 is CASSQDLRTGHSETQYF. CDR3 bases: TGTGCCAGCAGCCAAGATCTACGGACAGGTCATAGCGAGACCCAGTACTTC.